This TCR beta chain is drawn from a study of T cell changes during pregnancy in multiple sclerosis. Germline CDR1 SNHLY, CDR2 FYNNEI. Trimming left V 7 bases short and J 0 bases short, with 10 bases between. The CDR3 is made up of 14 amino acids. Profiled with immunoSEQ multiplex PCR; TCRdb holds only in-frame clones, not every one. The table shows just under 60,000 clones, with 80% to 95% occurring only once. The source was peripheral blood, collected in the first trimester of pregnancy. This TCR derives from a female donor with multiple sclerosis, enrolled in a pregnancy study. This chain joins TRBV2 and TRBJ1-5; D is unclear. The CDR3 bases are TGTGCCAGCACCGGGAGGAATAGCAATCAGCCCCAGCATTTT. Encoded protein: CASTGRNSNQPQHF.